These 11 T cell receptor beta chains came from one sample sequenced in a study of T-cell memory formation after mild COVID-19. Each CDR3 protein is one row after TCRdb ran MiXCR on the 5' RACE reads. The sample carries more than 80,000 distinct CDR3 sequences, over 15% recorded once. Sequenced sample: PBMCs or a T cell subset sorted from them (not recorded which). The receptors were sampled from an adult woman who had mild COVID-19 (a few samples of this study predate the infection). Cell type and time point are not known.

This clonotype has just a few counts. The V call is TRBV7-9, the J call TRBJ2-7, with unresolved D. Trimming left V 1 base short and J 6 bases short, with 7 bases between. Germline values: CDR1 SEHNR, CDR2 FQNEAQ (reference sequence). This CDR3 is 12 amino acids long. Here the CDR3 reads CASSLGNGEQYF. The DNA for the CDR3 is TGTGCCAGCAGCTTAGGGAACGGCGAGCAGTACTTC.

This clonotype was detected ten times or more. The genes are TRBV12-3 or TRBV12-4 and TRBJ2-5; a weak D match, TRBD2 (5 bases). V lost 5 bases and J 5 bases, leaving 9 bases between the germline ends. The CDR3 totals 12 residues. CDR3 protein: CASSPPGETQYF. DNA of the CDR3: TGTGCCAGCAGTCCTCCGGGGGAGACCCAGTACTTC.

The table lists this clonotype with many counts. The V gene is TRBV7-9, the J gene TRBJ2-7; maybe TRBD1 (6 bases). The CDR3 totals 14 residues. V was trimmed by 1 base and J by 2 bases, leaving 9 bases between them. The germline V gene encodes CDR1 SEHNR and CDR2 FQNEAQ (reference sequence). CDR3 in amino acids: CASSLVGQTYEQYF. CDR3 in DNA: TGTGCCAGCAGCTTAGTTGGACAGACCTACGAGCAGTACTTC. Drawing the rest from reference TRBV7-9 and TRBJ2-7, the complete variable domain is DTGVSQNPRHKITKRGQNVTFRCDPISEHNRLYWYRQTLGQGPEFLTYFQNEAQLEKSRLLSDRFSAERPKGSFSTLEIQRTEQGDSAMYLCASSLVGQTYEQYFGPGTRLTVT.

CDR3 DNA sequence: TGTGCCAGCAGCCAAGAGACAGAGGGGCAGGGGGGGCTCAGCACTGAAGCTTTCTTT. It encodes CASSQETEGQGGLSTEAFF. The V call is TRBV3-1, the J call TRBJ1-1, with 7 nucleotides matching TRBD1. CDR3 length: 19 amino acids. V trimming: 0 bases; J trimming: 4 bases; junction bases outside the gene matches: 17. CDR1 and CDR2 from the germline V gene are LGHDT and YNNKEL (reference sequence).

This clonotype was seen more than once but under ten times. The rearrangement joins TRBV9 to TRBJ2-5; TRBD2 might be the D (7 bases). The CDR3 has 17 amino acids. The ends were cut back, 4 bases at V and 5 bases at J, with 24 bases in the middle. From germline, CDR1 is SGDLS and CDR2 YYNGEE. As DNA, the CDR3 is TGTGCCAGCAGCCCCAATGGATGGGAGGGGGGTCGGGAGACCCAGTACTTC. As protein: CASSPNGWEGGRETQYF.

The CDR3, as DNA: TGTGCCAGCAGCTTGGTAGAGATTCGAGAGACCCAGTACTTC. This translates into CASSLVEIRETQYF. The V and J genes are TRBV5-6 and TRBJ2-5; the D is unclear. From germline, CDR1 is SGHDT and CDR2 YYEEEE. This CDR3 is built from 14 residues. Trimming left V 0 bases short and J 4 bases short, with 10 bases between.

The sample holds a few counts of this clonotype. The J gene is TRBJ2-1, the V gene TRBV5-6; no reliable D call. The V end lost 1 base, the J end lost 9 bases, and 8 bases lay between the germline ends. CDR1 is SGHDT, CDR2 YYEEEE, per germline. The CDR3 has 12 amino acids. The DNA for the CDR3 is TGTGCCAGCAGCTTGCCACACCCTGAGCAGTTCTTC. It translates to CASSLPHPEQFF.

The CDR3 region is CASSTDSFNYGYTF. The CDR3 nucleotides are TGTGCCAGCAGTACCGACAGCTTTAACTATGGCTACACCTTC. The J gene is TRBJ1-2, the V gene TRBV7-9, with a possible D match to TRBD1 (5 bases). The germline V gene has CDR1 SEHNR and CDR2 FQNEAQ (reference sequence). The CDR3 runs to 14 residues. Trimming took 6 bases from V and 1 from J, leaving 12 bases between them.

This clonotype turned up a few times. This chain uses TRBV4-1 with TRBJ2-5; 10 nucleotides align to TRBD2. Germline V gene lookup returns CDR1 MGHRA and CDR2 YSYEKL. The CDR3 has 16 residues. J gave up 3 bases and V 3 bases, and 7 bases lay outside the gene matches. Here the CDR3 DNA reads TGCGCCAGCAGCCACCCGGCAACTAGCGGGGAAGAGACCCAGTACTTC. It translates to CASSHPATSGEETQYF.

This clonotype has more than one count but fewer than ten. CDR3 loop: CASGEGIYNEQFF. CDR3 in DNA: TGTGCCAGCGGGGAGGGAATTTACAATGAGCAGTTCTTC. The V call is TRBV7-3, the J call TRBJ2-1; the match to TRBD2 covers 7 bases. The V segment lost 8 bases and the J segment 4 bases; nucleotides outside the gene matches: 5. Germline-derived CDR1 and CDR2 are SGHTA and FQGTGA. The CDR3 sequence is 13 residues long.

This chain uses TRBV29-1 with TRBJ1-1; weak D call: TRBD1 (6 bases). Germline V lookup: CDR1 SQVTM, CDR2 ANQGSEA. The CDR3 totals 12 residues. The germline V and J ends were trimmed by 6 bases and 10 bases, with 18 bases remaining between them. In DNA form, the CDR3 reads TGCAGCGTCCAAGGACAGCGGAACGGAGCTTTCTTT. Amino acids: CSVQGQRNGAFF.